The next 21 T cell receptor beta chains were all read from a single sample in a study of T cell repertoires in cytomegalovirus infection. TCRdb recomputed calls from the reads with MiXCR, one row per CDR3 protein. The sample holds about 280,000 distinct CDR3 sequences; 20% to 25% are singletons and the top ten take about 21%. Their target antigens are unknown. The sequencing used cultured PBMCs, collected from culture after CMV antigen stimulation. These receptors all come from a human donor in good health (CMV status not recorded). Some clones in this sample may be carry-over from other donors' samples.

The sample holds a few counts of this clonotype. V and J are TRBV27 and TRBJ1-2; weak D call: TRBD1 (5 bases). V was shortened by 6 bases and J by 4 bases, with 15 bases between the two germline ends. The CDR3 loop spans 14 amino acids. Germline assignment: CDR1 MNHEY and CDR2 SMNVEV (reference sequence). The CDR3 coding sequence is TGTGCCAGCAGCCCCGCGGGGACCCTCTATGGCTACACCTTC. Its protein is CASSPAGTLYGYTF.

This clonotype was counted at least ten times. The V gene is TRBV7-2, the J gene TRBJ2-5; D gene unclear. The CDR3 runs 13 residues. CDR1 SGHTA and CDR2 FQGNSA come from the germline V gene. The V end lost 5 bases, the J end lost 4 bases, and 11 bases lay between the germline ends. The CDR3 nucleotides are TGTGCCAGCAGCCGAATCTCAGGAGAGACCCAGTACTTC. Amino acid sequence: CASSRISGETQYF.

The rearrangement uses TRBV30 and TRBJ2-7, with D unclear. The CDR3 is made up of 12 amino acids. Germline V lookup: CDR1 GTSNPN, CDR2 SVGIG (reference sequence). V lost 0 bases, J lost 3 bases, and 6 bases lay in between. The CDR3 protein is CAWSVVNYEQYF. The CDR3 nucleotides read TGTGCCTGGAGTGTAGTAAACTACGAGCAGTACTTC.

In its sample, this clonotype was seen many times. The rearrangement links TRBV9 to TRBJ1-1; no firm D call. V lost 3 bases to trimming and J lost 4 bases, with 10 bases between them. Germline V gene lookup returns CDR1 SGDLS and CDR2 YYNGEE. The CDR3 length is 13 residues. CDR3 sequence: CASSDEIGTEAFF. The CDR3 nucleotides read TGTGCCAGCAGCGACGAAATAGGCACTGAAGCTTTCTTT.

The CDR3 DNA sequence: TGTGCCAGCAGCTTGAGTCAGACGGATACGCAGTATTTT. Encoded protein: CASSLSQTDTQYF. The V call is TRBV11-2, the J call TRBJ2-3, with D hard to call. Germline lookup yields CDR1 SGHAT and CDR2 FQNNGV. Trimming took off 3 bases at V and 6 bases at J, with 10 bases between the two ends. This CDR3 comprises 13 residues. Full variable domain (rest looked up from reference TRBV11-2 and TRBJ2-3): EAGVAQSPRYKIIEKRQSVAFWCNPISGHATLYWYQQILGQGPKLLIQFQNNGVVDDSQLPKDRFSAERLKGVDSTLKIQPAKLEDSAVYLCASSLSQTDTQYFGPGTRLTVL.

The gene calls are TRBV20-1 and TRBJ1-5; a possible D gene is TRBD1 (6 bases). With 3 bases removed from V and 7 bases from J, the gap between germline ends came to 16 bases. Germline V lookup: CDR1 DFQATT, CDR2 SNEGSKA (reference sequence). The CDR3 consists of 14 residues. CDR3 bases: TGCAGTGCTAGTTATGGGACATCGGACCAGCCCCAGCATTTT. Its protein is CSASYGTSDQPQHF.

This clonotype was recorded many times. This sequence joins TRBV19 and TRBJ2-3, with 10 bases aligning to TRBD2. The CDR3 has 17 amino acids. Germline-derived CDR1 and CDR2 are LNHDA and SQIVND (reference sequence). With 4 bases clipped from V and 1 base from J, the junction kept 8 bases outside the gene matches. CDR3 nucleotide sequence: TGTGCCAGTAGTAGAGGCACTAGCGGGATTGGCACAGATACGCAGTATTTT. Its protein is CASSRGTSGIGTDTQYF.

The table lists this clonotype with a few counts. This chain links TRBV25-1 with TRBJ1-6; D might be TRBD1 (5 bases). CDR1 is MGHDK, CDR2 SYGVNS, per germline. Trimming took off 4 bases at V and 8 bases at J, with 12 bases between the two ends. The CDR3 is 14 amino acids. The CDR3 DNA follows: TGTGCCAGCAGTGTGGAGGAGGGGTATTCACCCCTCCACTTT. Encoded protein: CASSVEEGYSPLHF.

The rearrangement joins TRBV18 to TRBJ1-1; 9 nucleotides match TRBD1. Germline loops: CDR1 KGHSH, CDR2 LQKENI. The CDR3 extends over 16 amino acids. With 4 bases clipped from V and 0 bases from J, the junction kept 6 bases outside the gene matches. The CDR3 here is CASSRGTGTLNTEAFF. CDR3 nucleotides: TGTGCCAGCTCACGGGGGACAGGGACGCTGAACACTGAAGCTTTCTTT.

At least ten counts were recorded for this clonotype. The chain joins TRBV7-6 to TRBJ1-5; unclear D gene. Trimming left V 1 base short and J 4 bases short, with 5 bases between. Germline V gene sequence: CDR1 SGHVS, CDR2 FNYEAQ. The CDR3 runs 13 residues. CDR3 DNA sequence: TGTGCCAGCAGCTTAGGAGAGAATCAGCCCCAGCATTTT. It translates to CASSLGENQPQHF.

The rearrangement links TRBV6-2 or TRBV6-3 to TRBJ2-1, with D possibly being TRBD2 (5 bases). The V gene lost 4 bases and the J gene lost 0 bases, with 13 bases spanning the gap. The length of the CDR3 is 16 residues. Germline CDR1 MNHEY, CDR2 SVGEGT. The CDR3 DNA reads as TGTGCCAGCAGTTTCCTCAGCGGAAGCTCCTACAATGAGCAGTTCTTC. Translation: CASSFLSGSSYNEQFF.

This clonotype was seen more than once but under ten times. V and J are TRBV9 and TRBJ2-1; 10 positions match TRBD2. Germline-derived CDR1 and CDR2 are SGDLS and YYNGEE. This CDR3 is built from 17 residues. The V segment lost 0 bases and the J segment 7 bases; nucleotides outside the gene matches: 10. The CDR3 spells CASSVDPAGGRLNEQFF. The DNA of the CDR3 is TGTGCCAGCAGCGTAGATCCAGCGGGAGGGCGGCTGAATGAGCAGTTCTTC.

This clonotype has a single count. The V call is TRBV20-1, the J call TRBJ2-3; 8 nucleotides line up with TRBD1. The V gene's germline CDR1 is DFQATT and CDR2 SNEGSKA (reference sequence). The V and J ends lost 4 bases and 4 bases, in that order; junction bases with no gene match: 13. The CDR3 contains 16 residues. The CDR3 sequence is CSATSRPGGIADTQYF. The CDR3, as DNA: TGCAGTGCTACCTCTCGCCCAGGGGGCATTGCAGATACGCAGTATTTT.

This clonotype turned up a few times. J is TRBJ1-1 and V is TRBV2; tentative D call: TRBD1 (5 bases). V gave up 2 bases and J gave up 5 bases, with 15 bases separating them. This CDR3 is 15 amino acids long. CDR1 SNHLY and CDR2 FYNNEI come from the germline V gene. The CDR3 sequence is CASSELGAERTEAFF. DNA for the CDR3: TGTGCCAGCAGTGAATTAGGGGCAGAACGGACTGAAGCTTTCTTT.

The sample holds a few counts of this clonotype. This chain connects TRBV10-1 to TRBJ2-2; no definite D call. The CDR3 spans 16 residues. V gave up 4 bases and J gave up 5 bases, with 17 bases separating them. Germline CDR1 WNHNN, CDR2 SYGVQD (reference sequence). The CDR3 loop is CASSGGLGLETGELFF. Written as DNA, the CDR3 is TGCGCCAGCAGTGGGGGTCTGGGTCTCGAGACCGGGGAGCTGTTTTTT.

Many counts were recorded for this clonotype. This chain connects TRBV12-3 or TRBV12-4 to TRBJ1-5; 7 nucleotides line up with TRBD1. V gave up 3 bases and J gave up 3 bases; unmatched junction bases: 14. This CDR3 is built from 18 residues. The CDR3 DNA is TGTGCCAGCAGTTTTGAACCCCCCGGGACAGCCTACAATCAGCCCCAGCATTTT. This translates into CASSFEPPGTAYNQPQHF.

This chain connects TRBV12-5 to TRBJ2-1; 7 nucleotides line up with TRBD2. CDR1 is LGHNT and CDR2 is FRNRAP in the germline V gene. This CDR3 region has 15 residues. With V trimmed by 5 bases and J by 4 bases, 8 bases remained unmatched. The CDR3 spells CASGRGEGKYNEQFF. CDR3 nucleotide sequence: TGTGCTAGTGGTCGGGGGGAGGGGAAGTACAATGAGCAGTTCTTC.

In its sample, this clonotype was seen a few times. The rearrangement uses TRBV28 and TRBJ1-2; D unclear. Trimming removed 7 bases at V and 7 bases at J, with 16 bases between. The CDR3 spans 13 residues. CDR1 is MDHEN and CDR2 is SYDVKM in the germline V gene. As DNA, the CDR3 is TGTGCCAGCAAAGCCCCTTTAGGATTTGGCTACACCTTC. Translated, it gives CASKAPLGFGYTF.

This clonotype was detected only a few times. This rearrangement joins TRBV6-5 to TRBJ2-1; 11 bases line up with TRBD2. The J segment lost 6 bases and the V segment lost 2 bases, leaving 3 bases of the junction unmatched. The CDR3 sequence is 15 residues long. Germline V lookup: CDR1 MNHEY, CDR2 SVGAGI. The CDR3 DNA reads TGTGCCAGCAGTTACACTGGGACTAGCGGCAATGAGCAGTTCTTC. This gives the protein CASSYTGTSGNEQFF.

This clonotype was observed many times. The CDR3: CASSFWREGWNEQFF. CDR3 nucleotides: TGTGCCAGCAGTTTTTGGCGGGAGGGCTGGAATGAGCAGTTCTTC. The V call is TRBV28, the J call TRBJ2-1, with 9 bases matching TRBD2. Losses at the gene ends were 3 bases for V and 7 bases for J; bases not matched to a gene: 7. The CDR3 is 15 amino acids. Germline V gene lookup returns CDR1 MDHEN and CDR2 SYDVKM.

The chain has TRBV12-3 or TRBV12-4 and TRBJ1-5; 7 bases fit TRBD1. The trim removed 7 bases at V and 4 bases at J, leaving 7 bases unmatched. This CDR3 is 14 amino acids long. The CDR3 region has the DNA TGTGCCAGCAACAACAGGGGCTTTAATCAGCCCCAGCATTTT. Translating it yields CASNNRGFNQPQHF.